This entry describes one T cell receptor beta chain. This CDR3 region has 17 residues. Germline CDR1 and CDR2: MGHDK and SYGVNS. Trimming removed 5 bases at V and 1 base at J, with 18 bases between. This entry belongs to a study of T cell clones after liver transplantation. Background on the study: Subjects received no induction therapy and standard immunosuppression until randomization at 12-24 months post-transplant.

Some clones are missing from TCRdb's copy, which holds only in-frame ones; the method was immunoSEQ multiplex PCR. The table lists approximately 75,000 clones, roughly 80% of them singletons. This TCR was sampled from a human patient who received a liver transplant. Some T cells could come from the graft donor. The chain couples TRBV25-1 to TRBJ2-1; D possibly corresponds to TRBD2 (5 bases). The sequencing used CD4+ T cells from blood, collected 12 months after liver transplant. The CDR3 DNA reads TGTGCCAGCAGTCCCGGGCTCGGAGCGGCTTCCTACAATGAGCAGTTCTTC. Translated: CASSPGLGAASYNEQFF.